This T cell receptor (beta chain) was captured by sequencing in a study of blood T cell repertoires in COVID-19. CDR3 length equals 15 residues. V was shortened by 0 bases and J by 0 bases, with 6 bases between the two germline ends. Germline CDR1 reads MNHEY; CDR2 reads SVGAGI. The table came from immunoSEQ multiplex PCR; TCRdb's copy has only in-frame clones and leaves some out. The repertoire holds fewer than 55,000 clones, roughly 82% seen once, with around 2.2% in the top ten. A single count supports this clone. This TCR derives from a woman in her sixties or seventies with acute or convalescent COVID-19. The sample was peripheral blood. The chain combines TRBV6-5 with TRBJ1-3; no clear D gene. Here the CDR3 reads CASSYSHSSGNTIYF. CDR3 DNA sequence: TGTGCCAGCAGTTACTCGCATAGCTCTGGAAACACCATATATTTT.